The 28 T cell receptor beta chains given below trace back to one sample, sequenced in a study of T cell responses to AZD1222 COVID-19 vaccine. Sequencing used immunoSEQ multiplex PCR; TCRdb keeps in-frame clones, though not all of them. The profile shows 150,000 or so clones, 90% of them singletons. Sample: peripheral blood, taken on day 0 of AZD1222 vaccination. The receptors derive from an adult in good health.

The V gene is TRBV28, the J gene TRBJ2-3; 9 nucleotides match TRBD2. V was clipped by 3 bases and J by 6 bases; unmatched bases: 10. The CDR3 sequence is 16 residues long. From germline, CDR1 is MDHEN and CDR2 SYDVKM. Here the CDR3 DNA reads TGTGCCAGCAGTTTCTCGAGCGGGGGGCATCGGGATACGCAGTATTTT. This encodes CASSFSSGGHRDTQYF.

The rearrangement links TRBV6-4 to TRBJ2-1; unclear D gene. This CDR3 has 15 amino acids. From germline, CDR1 is MRHNA and CDR2 SNTAGT. The germline V and J ends were trimmed by 2 bases and 7 bases, with 15 bases remaining between them. The chain's CDR3 is CASSDLHGVGNEQFF. The CDR3 DNA is TGTGCCAGCAGTGACCTCCATGGGGTGGGTAATGAGCAGTTCTTC.

V usage is TRBV6-5 and J usage is TRBJ2-7; TRBD1 is a possible D gene (6 bases). Between the trimmed V and J ends, which lost 0 bases and 6 bases, there was a span of 6 bases. Germline CDR1 is MNHEY and CDR2 is SVGAGI. The CDR3 totals 12 residues. CDR3 DNA sequence: TGTGCCAGCAGTTACTCGACAGGCGAGCAGTACTTC. This sequence encodes CASSYSTGEQYF.

The V call is TRBV7-3, the J call TRBJ2-1; a weak D match, TRBD2 (7 bases). Germline CDR1 reads SGHTA; CDR2 reads FQGTGA. Trimming removed 3 bases at V and 7 bases at J, with 10 bases between. The CDR3 is 13 amino acids. Here the CDR3 DNA reads TGTGCCAGCAGCTTCGGGGGGCGAAATGAGCAGTTCTTC. Its protein is CASSFGGRNEQFF.

The chain links TRBV29-1 to TRBJ1-3; D perhaps matches TRBD1 (6 bases). This CDR3 is built from 14 residues. V dropped 4 bases and J dropped 0 bases, with 10 bases sitting between them. Looked up from germline, CDR1 is SQVTM and CDR2 is ANQGSEA. The CDR3 DNA is TGCAGCGTTGGGGAGGGGGACTCTGGAAACACCATATATTTT. Its protein product is CSVGEGDSGNTIYF.

CDR3 DNA sequence: TGTGCCAGCAGCCAAGGGGACGGGGAGGGCACAGATACGCAGTATTTT. Translation gives CASSQGDGEGTDTQYF. V usage is TRBV4-2 and J usage is TRBJ2-3, with D maybe TRBD2 (6 bases). This CDR3 comprises 16 residues. Trimming shortened V by 1 base and J by 1 base, and 12 bases separated the two germline ends. CDR1 and CDR2 from the germline V gene are LGHNA and YNFKEQ.

V and J are TRBV5-4 and TRBJ2-4, with 8 bases aligning to TRBD1. CDR3 size: 14 residues. Germline V CDR1 and CDR2: SGHNT, YYREEE (reference sequence). The V gene end was trimmed by 2 bases and the J gene end by 8 bases; junction bases not matched to a gene: 6. The CDR3 DNA reads as TGTGCCAGCAGCTTATGGGACAGGATGGACATTCAGTACTTC. Its translation: CASSLWDRMDIQYF.

This clone was observed once. The CDR3 DNA reads TGTGCCAGTAGTATGGGGTTGACGGGACACACCTTC. Translation: CASSMGLTGHTF. The chain has TRBV19 and TRBJ1-2, with D possibly TRBD1 on 5 matching bases. This CDR3 contains 12 residues. Trimming pared 3 bases from V and 12 bases from J, leaving 14 bases between. Germline CDR1 LNHDA, CDR2 SQIVND (reference sequence).

V gene TRBV3-1 (or the pseudogene TRBV3-2) combines with J gene TRBJ2-3; no clear D gene. CDR3 length: 14 residues. The germline V and J ends were trimmed by 4 bases and 3 bases, with 11 bases remaining between them. Germline CDR1 and CDR2: LGHDT and YNNKEL (reference sequence). DNA of the CDR3: TGTGCCAGCAGCCGTCGCGCCTCGACAGATACGCAGTATTTT. This encodes CASSRRASTDTQYF.

This chain uses TRBV12-5 with TRBJ1-1; D uncertain. CDR3 length equals 15 residues. The V and J ends lost 0 bases and 5 bases respectively, with 13 bases between them. The germline V gene encodes CDR1 LGHNT and CDR2 FRNRAP. CDR3 nucleotides: TGTGCTAGTGGTTTGGTGGGCAACTCGCTAACTGAAGCTTTCTTT. It codes for CASGLVGNSLTEAFF.

The V gene is TRBV18, the J gene TRBJ2-7; 8 bases line up with TRBD2. The germline CDR1 and CDR2 sequences are KGHSH and LQKENI. After removal of 3 bases from V and 3 bases from J, the junction contained 7 bases not matched to a gene. The CDR3 has 15 residues. DNA of the CDR3: TGTGCCAGCTCACCCCAAGGGCGGGGGGACTACGAGCAGTACTTC. Amino acids: CASSPQGRGDYEQYF.

The rearrangement uses TRBV28 and TRBJ1-2; TRBD1 matches at 8 bases. The CDR3 contains 14 residues. CDR1 and CDR2 from the germline V gene are MDHEN and SYDVKM. The ends lost 6 bases at V and 5 bases at J; junction bases unmatched: 8. The CDR3: CASSPRTGIYGYTF. Written as DNA, the CDR3 is TGTGCCAGCAGCCCACGGACAGGGATTTATGGCTACACCTTC.

The count of this clone is one. The V gene is TRBV4-2, the J gene TRBJ2-7, with 7 bases matching TRBD2. The CDR3 extends over 19 amino acids. The V gene's germline CDR1 is LGHNA and CDR2 YNFKEQ. V dropped 0 bases and J dropped 6; count of bases not matched to a gene: 20. CDR3 region: CASSQELEATREDVLEQYF. CDR3 in DNA: TGTGCCAGCAGCCAAGAATTGGAGGCTACTCGGGAGGACGTTCTCGAGCAGTACTTC.

The chain recombines TRBV28 with TRBJ1-3; D might be TRBD1 (6 bases). The CDR3 is made up of 16 amino acids. CDR1 is MDHEN, CDR2 SYDVKM, per germline. Between the trimmed V and J ends, which lost 2 bases and 1 base, there was a span of 12 bases. The DNA of the CDR3 is TGTGCCAGCAGTTTACTTCAGGGGCTTTCTGGAAACACCATATATTTT. This codes for CASSLLQGLSGNTIYF. The full variable domain, with the rest looked up from reference TRBV28 and TRBJ1-3, is DVKVTQSSRYLVKRTGEKVFLECVQDMDHENMFWYRQDPGLGLRLIYFSYDVKMKEKGDIPEGYSVSREKKERFSLILESASTNQTSMYLCASSLLQGLSGNTIYFGEGSWLTVV.

This chain uses TRBV7-2 with TRBJ2-5; D unclear. Germline assignment: CDR1 SGHTA and CDR2 FQGNSA. The CDR3 has 12 amino acids. The V end was cut by 0 bases, the J end by 4 bases, with 3 bases between. This CDR3 is CASSLAGETQYF. DNA for the CDR3: TGTGCCAGCAGCTTAGCGGGAGAGACCCAGTACTTC. The full variable domain, with the rest looked up from reference TRBV7-2 and TRBJ2-5, is GAGVSQSPSNKVTEKGKDVELRCDPISGHTALYWYRQSLGQGLEFLIYFQGNSAPDKSGLPSDRFSAERTGGSVSTLTIQRTQQEDSAVYLCASSLAGETQYFGPGTRLLVL.

This clone has just a few counts. This chain joins TRBV19 and TRBJ1-2; 8 positions match TRBD1. Germline V gene sequence: CDR1 LNHDA, CDR2 SQIVND (reference sequence). The CDR3 consists of 13 residues. V shed 6 bases and J 8 bases; nucleotides not matched to a gene: 8. The CDR3 spells CASSPQGARGYTF. As DNA, the CDR3 is TGTGCCAGTAGCCCTCAGGGGGCGCGGGGCTACACCTTC.

This clone was seen repeatedly, ten times or more. The rearrangement uses TRBV29-1 and TRBJ1-6; 10 nucleotides match TRBD1. V was clipped by 6 bases and J by 10 bases; unmatched bases: 6. The length of the CDR3 is 13 residues. Germline CDR1 and CDR2: SQVTM and ANQGSEA. In nucleotides, the CDR3 is TGCAGCGTCGGACAGGGGGAAGGATCACCCCTCCACTTT. Its protein is CSVGQGEGSPLHF.

V gene TRBV7-3 combines with J gene TRBJ1-2; D might be TRBD1 (5 bases). Germline loops: CDR1 SGHTA, CDR2 FQGTGA. CDR3 length: 15 amino acids. V was pared by 1 base and J by 4 bases, with 13 bases between. DNA for the CDR3: TGTGCCAGCAGCTTAATTCCTGGGGCAGCCTATGGCTACACCTTC. This sequence encodes CASSLIPGAAYGYTF.

The V and J genes are TRBV7-9 and TRBJ1-2; the match to TRBD1 covers 9 bases. This CDR3 comprises 14 residues. Germline V CDR1 and CDR2: SEHNR, FQNEAQ (reference sequence). V dropped 5 bases and J dropped 6; count of bases not matched to a gene: 7. The CDR3 nucleotides are TGTGCCAGCAGCGCGGGACAGGGACTCCATGGCTACACCTTC. It specifies CASSAGQGLHGYTF.

The rearrangement links TRBV5-4 to TRBJ2-5; weak D call: TRBD1 (6 bases). V shed 0 bases and J shed 3 bases, with 6 bases lying between them. The V gene's germline CDR1 is SGHNT and CDR2 YYREEE (reference sequence). This CDR3 contains 13 residues. The CDR3: CASSLDREETQYF. The CDR3 DNA is TGTGCCAGCAGCTTGGACAGGGAAGAGACCCAGTACTTC.

The chain couples TRBV3-1 (or the pseudogene TRBV3-2) to TRBJ1-6, with TRBD1 as a possible D gene (6 bases). From germline, CDR1 is LGHDT and CDR2 YNNKEL (reference sequence). V lost 1 base, J lost 7 bases, and 11 bases lay in between. CDR3 length: 15 amino acids. CDR3 residues: CASSQVGGVNSPLHF. The CDR3 coding sequence is TGTGCCAGCAGCCAAGTGGGGGGCGTGAATTCACCCCTCCACTTT.

The chain combines TRBV7-9 with TRBJ1-6, with D possibly TRBD1 on 5 matching bases. Deletions cut 2 bases from V and 7 bases from J, with 9 bases between. Germline CDR1 and CDR2: SEHNR and FQNEAQ (reference sequence). The CDR3 is made up of 14 amino acids. The DNA of the CDR3 is TGTGCCAGCAGCTTACAGGGCTCCAATTCACCCCTCCACTTT. It translates to CASSLQGSNSPLHF. The variable domain in full, with the rest retrieved from reference TRBV7-9 and TRBJ1-6, is DTGVSQNPRHKITKRGQNVTFRCDPISEHNRLYWYRQTLGQGPEFLTYFQNEAQLEKSRLLSDRFSAERPKGSFSTLEIQRTEQGDSAMYLCASSLQGSNSPLHFGNGTRLTVT.

The genes are TRBV7-3 and TRBJ2-1; D is perhaps TRBD2 (6 bases). This CDR3 spans 15 amino acids. Germline CDR1 reads SGHTA; CDR2 reads FQGTGA. Trimming shortened V by 0 bases and J by 4 bases, and 10 bases separated the two germline ends. The CDR3 protein is CASSLTPSEYNEQFF. The CDR3 DNA reads TGTGCCAGCAGCTTAACCCCTAGCGAATACAATGAGCAGTTCTTC. Drawing the rest from reference TRBV7-3 and TRBJ2-1, the complete variable domain is GAGVSQTPSNKVTEKGKYVELRCDPISGHTALYWYRQSLGQGPEFLIYFQGTGAADDSGLPNDRFFAVRPEGSVSTLKIQRTERGDSAVYLCASSLTPSEYNEQFFGPGTRLTVL.

The chain joins TRBV28 to TRBJ1-2; D gene uncertain. CDR1 and CDR2 from the germline V gene are MDHEN and SYDVKM. Trimming cost V 3 bases and J 4 bases, with 15 bases left between them. CDR3 length: 15 amino acids. CDR3 in DNA: TGTGCCAGCAGTTTGTGGCAGACTCAAGGCTATGGCTACACCTTC. Protein: CASSLWQTQGYGYTF.

This rearrangement joins TRBV2 to TRBJ1-1, with D possibly being TRBD1 (5 bases). With 5 bases removed from V and 6 bases from J, the gap between germline ends came to 22 bases. Germline loops: CDR1 SNHLY, CDR2 FYNNEI. This CDR3 spans 16 amino acids. CDR3 sequence (DNA): TGTGCCAGCAGTTACCCGAGGGCGGGAGAGGGGTCTGAAGCTTTCTTT. This gives the protein CASSYPRAGEGSEAFF.

The rearrangement joins TRBV3-1 (or the pseudogene TRBV3-2) to TRBJ1-1; 7 nucleotides line up with TRBD1. Germline V gene data show CDR1 as LGHDT and CDR2 as YNNKEL (reference sequence). The V and J ends lost 1 base and 1 base, in that order; junction bases with no gene match: 3. The CDR3 is made up of 15 amino acids. CDR3: CASSQAWTGNTEAFF. CDR3 in DNA: TGTGCCAGCAGCCAAGCTTGGACAGGGAACACTGAAGCTTTCTTT.

V gene TRBV9 combines with J gene TRBJ1-3; D is uncertain. Germline V CDR1 and CDR2: SGDLS, YYNGEE. Between the trimmed V and J ends, which lost 0 bases and 0 bases, there was a span of 10 bases. The CDR3 extends over 16 amino acids. The CDR3 DNA reads TGTGCCAGCAGCGTAGAATTGAGGTTCTCTGGAAACACCATATATTTT. This codes for CASSVELRFSGNTIYF.

This chain uses TRBV9 with TRBJ1-6, with D possibly matching TRBD1 (5 bases). CDR1 is SGDLS and CDR2 is YYNGEE in the germline V gene. Between the trimmed V and J ends, which lost 0 bases and 10 bases, there was a span of 17 bases. CDR3 size: 16 residues. DNA of the CDR3: TGTGCCAGCAGCGTAGCAGAGGGGTCAGGGCAATCACCCCTCCACTTT. It specifies CASSVAEGSGQSPLHF.